This TCR beta chain appears in the sequencing data of a study of tumor and adjacent non-tumor tissue in lung cancer (dated by TCRdb to the late 2010s). With regard to the full study: By cancer type, the cohort comprised approximately 12 adenocarcinoma patients, a couple of squamous cell carcinoma patients and 1 small cell lung cancer patient. The study compared bulk TCRbeta repertoires between lung tumor tissue and matched distant non-tumor lung tissue from 15 lung cancer patients. TCRbeta CDR3 sequencing was performed on under 35 paired specimens, with one tumor sample and one normal lung sample collected per patient. In total, sequencing yielded over 95 million productive TCRbeta reads, which works out to an average of approximately 4.2 million reads per sample. Among the roughly 15 patients, ages ranged from roughly 30 to 85 years, approximately 10 were men and 5 were women, and disease was TNM stage I to III.

The library relied on multiplex PCR. The sequencer was an Illumina HiSeq 2500. Following protocols modified from ARM-PCR, the researchers constructed TCRbeta libraries through three rounds of nested PCR with primers (Table S4). Before sequencing, PCR products of 200-500 bp were excised from the gel and purified with the QIAquick gel extraction kit. The authors' pipeline ran thus. Trimmomatic was used to clean the reads, FLASH merged the cleaned reads into complete CDR3 sequences, and MiTCR assigned the sequences to V(D)J germline segments. Clonal diversity was calculated as the inverse Simpson's index using VDJtools. In-frame sequences lacking a premature stop codon were counted as productive reads. TCRdb reworked the public reads: Q25 trimming with fastp, MiXCR clone assembly, productive beta chains retained. When rows share a CDR3 protein, they turn into one entry using the most common DNA and genes. The V and J calls come from TCRdb's annotation, not from the publication. This sample comprises about 67,000 distinct CDR3 sequences, approximately 73% of them detected only once. In total, the top ten clones hold less than 50% of the sample.

Taken from the germline V gene, the CDR1 and CDR2 loops are SGHAT and FQNNGV. Spanning cysteine to phenylalanine, the CDR3 consists of 15 amino acids. Only CDR3 DNA remains: 45 bases, in frame from the first base. Bulk unsorted tissue served as the source for RNA extraction, and RNA quality was assessed using a NanoDrop ND-1000 and an Agilent 2100. For the normal lung samples, distant non-tumor tissue was collected more than 3 cm away from the tumor edge. Donors were newly diagnosed lung cancer patients admitted for thoracic surgery in China between August and November 2014, without prior chemotherapy. The study excluded patients who had received radiotherapy or chemotherapy before or who had another cancer at the same time. Pieces of surgical tissue measuring about 1-2 cm3 were kept in RNAlater solution and stored at -80 degrees C until use. Only a few counts were recorded for this clonotype. The antigen this receptor binds is unknown. Given a much more abundant clone one base away, this may be a read error.

Overall results and qualifications from the work: Significantly higher TCR diversity (inverse Simpson) was observed in tumor tissue than in normal lung tissue (roughly 390 vs 170, P = 0.0075, Mann-Whitney U test). In normal lung, the top 100 clones accounted for a significantly larger cumulative share of the repertoire than in tumor tissue. The cohort had only about 14 patients, and the authors noted that larger samples and more detailed clinical data are needed. Neither the sequencing platform nor unique molecular identifiers are named or mentioned anywhere in the methods. TCR diversity was significantly higher in younger patients, and greater tumor TCR diversity was associated with shorter overall survival and shorter disease-free survival. Peripheral blood was not sequenced, so blood TCRbeta repertoires were not examined in the lung cancer patients of the study.

The chain was built from TRBV11-2 and TRBJ1-3; TRBD1 is perhaps the D gene, given 5 matching bases. This clonotype originated in a man in his sixties with non-small cell lung cancer. Input material: distant non-tumor lung tissue. The bases are TGTGACAGCAGCTTAAATTCAGGGCCTGGAAACACCATATATTTT. The resulting protein is CDSSLNSGPGNTIYF.